This T cell receptor (beta chain) stems from a study of human T cells and chemical hapten exposure (dated by TCRdb to about 2021). Concerning the study at large: For sensitization, 2% DPC in acetone was applied to a 2 cm by 2 cm area of upper inner arm skin. Throughout the approximately 25-week study period, patients were also given weekly therapeutic DPC doses on the scalp. In alopecia patients, the study followed how the peripheral blood TCR repertoire changed in vivo over primary and secondary sensitization to diphenylcyclopropenone (DPC), a hapten. Blood samples were taken from patients before sensitization (week 0) and at 2, 6 and about 24 weeks after DPC sensitization. Patch testing was done on the upper back using Finn chambers containing 0.01% DPC, and results were scored after 6 days according to International Contact Dermatitis Research Group standards. The mostly female patient cohort included alopecia areata with under or over 50% scalp involvement, alopecia totalis and alopecia universalis. For TCR sequencing, blood came from twenty-nine alopecia patients at anywhere from one to four time points (pre-sensitization, 2, 6 and 24 weeks). Libraries were pooled for sequencing, and per-sample TCR yields varied mainly because of small differences in library volumes within the pool.

The time point tag for this specimen amounts to: patch test 2, 6 weeks after DPC sensitization. The meaning of the sample's treatment or condition label: therapeutic diphenylcyclopropenone sensitization with weekly scalp DPC. Blood at each patch-test visit was drawn before the patch test was applied. Patients were considered eligible if aged 18 to 70, diagnosed with alopecia and deemed suitable for DPC therapy, and patients were excluded if pregnant. Total RNA was extracted from unfractionated whole blood that had been collected in Tempus Blood RNA tubes. Library prep was done by RACE. TCRdb names NextSeq 500 as the instrument used. Library preparation attached unique molecular identifiers to individual cDNA molecules for quantitative, reproducible TCR counting. From each blood RNA sample, both TCR alpha and TCR beta chains were sequenced. In the original analysis: The median number of TCRs per sample was approximately 98,000, ranging from roughly 23,224 to 690,600. The Decombinator software suite was used to annotate V, J and CDR3 in the TCR reads. To make PS versus PT1 abundance plots, every sample was subsampled to the same number of TCRs (28,000). Expanded TCRs were defined as absent before sensitization and observed at least eight times at the 2-week time point. TCRdb ran its own pipeline on the public reads, namely fastp trimming at Q25 and MiXCR clone calling, and kept in-frame beta chains. Identical CDR3 proteins give one entry, which carries the most common genes and DNA. The authors' filters were not applied to this entry. In this sample the table shows a few hundred thousand distinct CDR3 sequences, more than 5% of which occur a single time. The ten most abundant clones make up 4.5% to 6% of the sample.

This clonotype was counted between two and nine times. Its antigen is still unknown. Base qualities are not provided; no much larger clone lies one nucleotide away. Overall results and qualifications from the work: Significantly more large CDR3 similarity clusters were formed by expanded TCRs than by pre-sensitization or healthy control sets, consistent with antigen-driven responses. DPC sensitization did not change the number of TCRs with a frequency above 1 in 1000, and there was no evidence of changes in global repertoire structure. Because every patient had alopecia, a presumed autoimmune disease, the patients' immune response might differ from that of healthy individuals. After repeated subsampling, changes were observed in the strength of the expansion versus patch-test correlation and in the threshold at which the correlation became significant. The number of PT1 expanded TCRs positively correlated with patch test score, significant at thresholds 8, 16 and 32 but not 4.

The receptor's source is a woman younger than 35 with alopecia areata. Some clones in this sample may be carry-over from other donors' samples. The sequences come from whole blood, collected in connection with sensitization to the hapten diphenylcyclopropenone (DPC).

The CDR3 amino acid sequence is: CAIRTGTGEYEQYF. In nucleotides, the sequence is TGTGCCATCAGAACCGGGACAGGGGAATACGAGCAGTACTTC. This chain joins TRBV10-3 to TRBJ2-7, and TRBD1 matches 10 of the central bases. CDR1 and CDR2 (ENHRY, SYGVKD) derive from the germline V gene. Counted from cysteine to phenylalanine, this CDR3 has 14 amino acids. The entry retains the CDR3 DNA only, 42 bases that are in frame from base 1. V loses 6 bases at its end and J loses 4 bases; junction bases beyond the gene matches: 6.